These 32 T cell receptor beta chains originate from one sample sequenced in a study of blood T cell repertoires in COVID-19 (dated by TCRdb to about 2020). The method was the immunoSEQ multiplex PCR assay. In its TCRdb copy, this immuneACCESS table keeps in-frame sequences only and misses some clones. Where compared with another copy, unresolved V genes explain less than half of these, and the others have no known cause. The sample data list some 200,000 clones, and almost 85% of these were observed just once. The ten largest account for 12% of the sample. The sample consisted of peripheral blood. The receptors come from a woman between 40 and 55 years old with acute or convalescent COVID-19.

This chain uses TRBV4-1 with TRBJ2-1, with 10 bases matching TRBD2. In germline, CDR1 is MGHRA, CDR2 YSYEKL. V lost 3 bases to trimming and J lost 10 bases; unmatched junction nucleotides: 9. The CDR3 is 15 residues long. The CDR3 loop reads CASSQGASGGREQFF. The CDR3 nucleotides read TGCGCCAGCAGCCAGGGGGCTAGCGGGGGACGCGAGCAGTTCTTC.

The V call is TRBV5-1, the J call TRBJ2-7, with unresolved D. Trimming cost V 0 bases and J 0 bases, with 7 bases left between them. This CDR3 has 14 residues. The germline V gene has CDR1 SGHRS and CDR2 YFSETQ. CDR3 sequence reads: CASSLDTTSYEQYF. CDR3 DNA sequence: TGCGCCAGCAGCTTGGATACTACCTCCTACGAGCAGTACTTC.

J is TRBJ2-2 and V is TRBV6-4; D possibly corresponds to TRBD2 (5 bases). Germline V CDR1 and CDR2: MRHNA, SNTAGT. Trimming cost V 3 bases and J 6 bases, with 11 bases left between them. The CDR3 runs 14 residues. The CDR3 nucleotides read TGTGCCAGCAGTGATTTACTCGGGGCCGGGGAGCTGTTTTTT. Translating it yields CASSDLLGAGELFF.

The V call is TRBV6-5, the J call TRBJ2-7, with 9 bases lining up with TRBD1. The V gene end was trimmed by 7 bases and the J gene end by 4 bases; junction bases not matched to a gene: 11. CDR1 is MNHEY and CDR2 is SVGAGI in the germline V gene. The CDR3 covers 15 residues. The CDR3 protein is CASTKGQGYGYEQYF. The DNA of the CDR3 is TGTGCCAGCACAAAAGGACAGGGGTACGGGTACGAGCAGTACTTC.

The CDR3 coding sequence is TGTGCCAGCAGCTCGACAGTGAATAATTCACCCCTCCACTTT. It codes for CASSSTVNNSPLHF. This chain connects TRBV3-1 (or the pseudogene TRBV3-2) to TRBJ1-6; perhaps TRBD1 as D (5 bases). CDR1 is LGHDT and CDR2 is YNNKEL in the germline V gene (reference sequence). V was trimmed by 5 bases and J by 5 bases, leaving 10 bases between them. This CDR3 spans 14 amino acids.

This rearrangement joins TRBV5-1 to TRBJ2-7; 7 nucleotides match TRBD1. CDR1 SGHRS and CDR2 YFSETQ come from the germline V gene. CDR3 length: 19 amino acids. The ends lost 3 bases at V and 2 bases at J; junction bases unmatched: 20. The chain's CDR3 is CASSSAAGGWEMRAYEQYF. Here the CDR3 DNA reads TGCGCCAGCAGCTCCGCGGCAGGGGGTTGGGAAATGAGGGCCTACGAGCAGTACTTC. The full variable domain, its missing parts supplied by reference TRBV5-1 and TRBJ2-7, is KAGVTQTPRYLIKTRGQQVTLSCSPISGHRSVSWYQQTPGQGLQFLFEYFSETQRNKGNFPGRFSGRQFSNSRSEMNVSTLELGDSALYLCASSSAAGGWEMRAYEQYFGPGTRLTVT.

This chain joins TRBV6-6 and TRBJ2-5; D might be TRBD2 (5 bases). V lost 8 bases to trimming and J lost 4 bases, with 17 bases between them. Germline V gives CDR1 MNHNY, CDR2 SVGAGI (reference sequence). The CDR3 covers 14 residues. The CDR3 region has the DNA TGTGCCAGCGAGGCGGCTAGCCCCATAGAGACCCAGTACTTC. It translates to CASEAASPIETQYF.

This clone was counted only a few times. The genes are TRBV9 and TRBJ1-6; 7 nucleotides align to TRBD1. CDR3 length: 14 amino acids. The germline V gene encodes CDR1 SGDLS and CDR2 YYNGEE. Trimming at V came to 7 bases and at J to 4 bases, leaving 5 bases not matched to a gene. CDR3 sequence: CASSLGQYNSPLHF. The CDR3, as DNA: TGTGCCAGCTCATTGGGACAGTATAATTCACCCCTCCACTTT.

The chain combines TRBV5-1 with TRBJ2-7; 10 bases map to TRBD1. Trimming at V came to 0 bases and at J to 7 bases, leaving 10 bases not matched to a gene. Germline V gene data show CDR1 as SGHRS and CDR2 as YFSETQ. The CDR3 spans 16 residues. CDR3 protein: CASSLALDRGRGEQYF. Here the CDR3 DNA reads TGCGCCAGCAGCTTGGCGTTAGACAGGGGGCGCGGGGAGCAGTACTTC.

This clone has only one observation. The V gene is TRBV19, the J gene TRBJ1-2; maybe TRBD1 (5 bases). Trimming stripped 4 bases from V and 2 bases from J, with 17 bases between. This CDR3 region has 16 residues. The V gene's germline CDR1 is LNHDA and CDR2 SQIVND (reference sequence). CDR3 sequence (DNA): TGTGCCAGTAGTAGGAAGGGCCAGGGAGGGAACTATGGCTACACCTTC. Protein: CASSRKGQGGNYGYTF. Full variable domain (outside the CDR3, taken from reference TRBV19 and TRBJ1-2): DGGITQSPKYLFRKEGQNVTLSCEQNLNHDAMYWYRQDPGQGLRLIYYSQIVNDFQKGDIAEGYSVSREKKESFPLTVTSAQKNPTAFYLCASSRKGQGGNYGYTFGSGTRLTVV.

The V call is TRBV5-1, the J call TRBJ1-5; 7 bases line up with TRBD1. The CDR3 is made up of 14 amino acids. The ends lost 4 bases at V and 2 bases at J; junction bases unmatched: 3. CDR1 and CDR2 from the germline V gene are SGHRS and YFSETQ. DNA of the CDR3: TGCGCCAGCAGCGAAGGGGGCGGCAATCAGCCCCAGCATTTT. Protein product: CASSEGGGNQPQHF.

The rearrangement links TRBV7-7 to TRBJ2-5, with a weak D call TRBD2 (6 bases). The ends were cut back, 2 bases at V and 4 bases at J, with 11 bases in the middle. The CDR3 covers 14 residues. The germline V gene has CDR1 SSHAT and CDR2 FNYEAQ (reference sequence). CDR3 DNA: TGTGCCAGCAGCTTACTCTCGGAGGGAGAGACCCAGTACTTC. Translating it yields CASSLLSEGETQYF.

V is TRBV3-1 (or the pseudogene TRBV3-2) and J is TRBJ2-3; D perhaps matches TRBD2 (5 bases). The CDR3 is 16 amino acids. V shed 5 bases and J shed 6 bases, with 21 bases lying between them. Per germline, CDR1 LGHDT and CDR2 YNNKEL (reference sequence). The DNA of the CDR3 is TGTGCCAGCAGCGTTTTAGCGCACAATCCGAGGGATACGCAGTATTTT. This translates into CASSVLAHNPRDTQYF.

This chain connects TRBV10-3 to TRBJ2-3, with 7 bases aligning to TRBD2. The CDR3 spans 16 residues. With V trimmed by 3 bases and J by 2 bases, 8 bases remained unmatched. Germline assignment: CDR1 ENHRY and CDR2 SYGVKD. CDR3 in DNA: TGTGCCATCAGTGATAATGCTAGCGGAAACACAGATACGCAGTATTTT. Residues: CAISDNASGNTDTQYF.

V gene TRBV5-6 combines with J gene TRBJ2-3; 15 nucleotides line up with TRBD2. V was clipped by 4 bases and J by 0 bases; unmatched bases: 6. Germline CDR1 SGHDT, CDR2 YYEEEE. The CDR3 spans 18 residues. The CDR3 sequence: CASSTGLAGGASTDTQYF. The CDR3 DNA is TGTGCCAGCAGCACCGGACTAGCGGGGGGGGCTAGCACAGATACGCAGTATTTT.

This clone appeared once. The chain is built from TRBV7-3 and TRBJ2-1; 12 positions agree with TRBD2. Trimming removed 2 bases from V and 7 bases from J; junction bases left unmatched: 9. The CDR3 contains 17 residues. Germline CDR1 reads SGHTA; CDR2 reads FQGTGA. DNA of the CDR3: TGTGCCAGCAGCTTATTTTCTAGCGGGGGGGCCGGAAATGAGCAGTTCTTC. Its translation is CASSLFSSGGAGNEQFF.

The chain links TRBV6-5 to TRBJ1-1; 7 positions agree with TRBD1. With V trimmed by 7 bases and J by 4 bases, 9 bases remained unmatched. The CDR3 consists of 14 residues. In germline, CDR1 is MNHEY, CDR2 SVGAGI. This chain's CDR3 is CASIRYRGSTEAFF. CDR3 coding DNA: TGTGCCAGCATCAGGTACAGGGGAAGCACTGAAGCTTTCTTT.

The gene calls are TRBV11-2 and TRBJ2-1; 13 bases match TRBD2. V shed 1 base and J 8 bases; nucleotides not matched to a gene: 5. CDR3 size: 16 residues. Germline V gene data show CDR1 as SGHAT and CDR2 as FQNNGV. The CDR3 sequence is CASSLAGTSGKYEQFF. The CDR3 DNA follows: TGTGCCAGCAGCTTAGCCGGGACTAGCGGGAAGTATGAGCAGTTCTTC.

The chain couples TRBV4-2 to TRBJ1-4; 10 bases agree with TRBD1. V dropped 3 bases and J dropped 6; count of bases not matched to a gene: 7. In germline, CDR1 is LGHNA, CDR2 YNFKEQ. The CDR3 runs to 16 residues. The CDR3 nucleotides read TGTGCCAGCAGCCACGTAACCGGGACAGGGGATGAAAAACTGTTTTTT. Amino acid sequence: CASSHVTGTGDEKLFF.

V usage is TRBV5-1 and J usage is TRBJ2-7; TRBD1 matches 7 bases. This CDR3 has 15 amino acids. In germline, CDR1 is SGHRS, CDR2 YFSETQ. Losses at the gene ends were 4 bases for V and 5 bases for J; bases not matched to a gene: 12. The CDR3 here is CASSRHDRASHEQYF. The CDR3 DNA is TGCGCCAGCAGCCGCCACGACAGGGCTAGCCACGAGCAGTACTTC.

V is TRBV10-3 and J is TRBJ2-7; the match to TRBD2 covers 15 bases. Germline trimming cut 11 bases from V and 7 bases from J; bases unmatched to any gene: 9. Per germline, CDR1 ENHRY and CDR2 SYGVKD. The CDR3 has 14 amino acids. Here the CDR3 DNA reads TGTGCCGCCGGGACTAGCGGGAGGCCTGGGGAGCAGTACTTC. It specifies CAAGTSGRPGEQYF.

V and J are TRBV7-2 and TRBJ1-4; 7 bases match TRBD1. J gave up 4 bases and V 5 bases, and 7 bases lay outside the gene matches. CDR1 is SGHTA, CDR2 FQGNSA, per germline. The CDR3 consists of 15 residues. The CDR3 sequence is CASSTPGQSNEKLFF. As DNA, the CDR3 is TGTGCCAGCAGCACTCCGGGACAGAGTAATGAAAAACTGTTTTTT.

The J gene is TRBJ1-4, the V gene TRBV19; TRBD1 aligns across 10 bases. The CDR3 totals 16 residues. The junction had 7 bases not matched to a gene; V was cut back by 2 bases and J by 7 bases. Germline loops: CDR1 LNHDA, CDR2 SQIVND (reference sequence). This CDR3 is CASSIYADRGSEKLFF. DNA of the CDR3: TGTGCCAGTAGTATATACGCGGACAGGGGGAGTGAAAAACTGTTTTTT.

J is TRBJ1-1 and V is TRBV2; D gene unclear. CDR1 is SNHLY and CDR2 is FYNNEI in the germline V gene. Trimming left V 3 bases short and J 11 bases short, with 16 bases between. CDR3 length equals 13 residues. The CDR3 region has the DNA TGTGCCAGCAGTGAGAGGGTTGCCCTTTGGGCTTTCTTT. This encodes CASSERVALWAFF.

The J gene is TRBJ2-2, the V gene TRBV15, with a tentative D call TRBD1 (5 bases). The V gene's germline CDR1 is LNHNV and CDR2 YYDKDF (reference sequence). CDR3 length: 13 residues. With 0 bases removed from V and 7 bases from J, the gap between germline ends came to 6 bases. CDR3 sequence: CATSRDQGGELFF. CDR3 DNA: TGTGCCACCAGCAGAGACCAGGGCGGGGAGCTGTTTTTT.

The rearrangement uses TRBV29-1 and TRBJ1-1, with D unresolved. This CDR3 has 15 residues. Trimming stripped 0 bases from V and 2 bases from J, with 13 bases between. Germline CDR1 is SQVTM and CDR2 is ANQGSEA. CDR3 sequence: CSVEDPTGSNTEAFF. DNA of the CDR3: TGCAGCGTTGAAGATCCGACGGGTAGTAACACTGAAGCTTTCTTT.

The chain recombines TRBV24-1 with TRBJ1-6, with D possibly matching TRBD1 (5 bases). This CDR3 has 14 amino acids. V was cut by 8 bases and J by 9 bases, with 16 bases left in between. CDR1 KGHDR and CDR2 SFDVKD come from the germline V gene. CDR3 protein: CATTHPGMGSPLHF. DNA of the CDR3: TGTGCCACCACCCACCCAGGGATGGGTTCACCCCTCCACTTT.

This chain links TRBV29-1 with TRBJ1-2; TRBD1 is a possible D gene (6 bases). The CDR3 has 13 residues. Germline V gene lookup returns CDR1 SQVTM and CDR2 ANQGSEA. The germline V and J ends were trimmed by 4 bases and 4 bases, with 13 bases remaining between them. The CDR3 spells CSVARTELYGYTF. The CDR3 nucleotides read TGCAGCGTTGCTAGGACAGAGCTCTATGGCTACACCTTC.

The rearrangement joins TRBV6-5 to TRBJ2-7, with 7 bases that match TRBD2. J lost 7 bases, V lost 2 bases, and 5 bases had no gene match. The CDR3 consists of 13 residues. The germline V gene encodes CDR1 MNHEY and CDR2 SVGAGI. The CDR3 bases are TGTGCCAGCAGTTACGATGGGGAGGGGGAGCAGTACTTC. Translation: CASSYDGEGEQYF.

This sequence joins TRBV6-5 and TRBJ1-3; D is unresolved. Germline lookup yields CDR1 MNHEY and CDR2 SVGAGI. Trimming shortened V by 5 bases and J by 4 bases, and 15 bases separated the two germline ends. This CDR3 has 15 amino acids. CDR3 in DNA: TGTGCCAGCAGTCCCAGTTTTTTGCCCGGAAACACCATATATTTT. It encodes CASSPSFLPGNTIYF.

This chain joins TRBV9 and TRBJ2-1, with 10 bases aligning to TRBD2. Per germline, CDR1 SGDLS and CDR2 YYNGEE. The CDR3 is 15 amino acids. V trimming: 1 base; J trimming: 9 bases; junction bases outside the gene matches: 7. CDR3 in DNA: TGTGCCAGCAGCGTATCGAGCGGGGGGGATATTGAGCAGTTCTTC. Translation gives CASSVSSGGDIEQFF.

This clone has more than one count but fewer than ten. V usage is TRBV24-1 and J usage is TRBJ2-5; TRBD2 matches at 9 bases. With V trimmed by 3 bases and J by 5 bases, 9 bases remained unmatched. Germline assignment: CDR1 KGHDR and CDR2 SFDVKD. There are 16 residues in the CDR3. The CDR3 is CATSDPREGEWETQYF. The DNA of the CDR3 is TGTGCCACCAGTGATCCGCGGGAGGGGGAGTGGGAGACCCAGTACTTC.